This entry describes one T cell receptor beta chain. These data are taken from a study of blood T cell repertoires in COVID-19. Study information: PBMCs, B-cell-depleted T cells, or T cells were the source of the cDNA or gDNA that made up the material.

Per the original data handling: Nucleated cell number was recorded as an estimate derived from reference gene primer amplification. The data were produced by immunoSEQ multiplex PCR, yet TCRdb's version contains in-frame clones alone and is incomplete. Clone size and the V and J calls come from that table; the DNA yielded D and trimming. The data contain some 300,000 clones, less than 90% of them seen just once; the ten biggest clones take up roughly 0.94%. Participants came from under 30 US areas, aged about 18 to 100 years. Clinical history reported by participants formed the basis on which cohorts were assigned. Per germline, CDR1 SEHNR and CDR2 FQNEAQ (reference sequence). With 4 bases clipped from V and 4 bases from J, the junction kept 9 bases outside the gene matches. The CDR3 consists of 18 residues.

Sequenced sample: PBMCs or T cells enriched from blood (not recorded which). V is TRBV7-9 and J is TRBJ2-3; 15 nucleotides agree with TRBD2. This receptor was identified in a woman in her thirties who had recovered from COVID-19. CDR3 in amino acids: CASSSGLAGGPLADTQYF. The CDR3 DNA reads TGTGCCAGCAGCTCTGGACTAGCGGGGGGGCCTCTTGCAGATACGCAGTATTTT.